This T cell receptor beta chain stems from a study of OX40 agonist ivuxolimab in advanced cancers. Whole-study context: Partial response was recorded in three patients: one hepatocellular carcinoma and two cutaneous melanoma cases. The study's findings and limits: Individuals who were partial responders at 0.1-3.0 mg/kg had clonal expansion that ranked among the lowest.

Any history of autoimmune disease or systemic immunosuppression disqualified patients. For this clone: Its antigen is not identified.

The CDR3 runs to 13 residues. The germline CDR1 and CDR2 sequences are GTSNPN and SVGIG (reference sequence). Trimming cost V 0 bases and J 2 bases, with 7 bases left between them. Profiling relied on immunoSEQ multiplex PCR, and the TCRdb table lists in-frame clones only, not all of them. The table records some 20,000 clones, under 90% of them present only once. Source: CD4+ or CD8+ T cells sorted from blood, taken in a trial of the OX40 agonist ivuxolimab. The clonotype originates from an adult with an advanced solid tumor such as melanoma, head and neck, liver or kidney cancer. V usage is TRBV30 and J usage is TRBJ1-2; D uncertain. DNA for the CDR3: TGTGCCTGGAGTGTAGACGGGAACTATGGCTACACCTTC. Its translation: CAWSVDGNYGYTF.